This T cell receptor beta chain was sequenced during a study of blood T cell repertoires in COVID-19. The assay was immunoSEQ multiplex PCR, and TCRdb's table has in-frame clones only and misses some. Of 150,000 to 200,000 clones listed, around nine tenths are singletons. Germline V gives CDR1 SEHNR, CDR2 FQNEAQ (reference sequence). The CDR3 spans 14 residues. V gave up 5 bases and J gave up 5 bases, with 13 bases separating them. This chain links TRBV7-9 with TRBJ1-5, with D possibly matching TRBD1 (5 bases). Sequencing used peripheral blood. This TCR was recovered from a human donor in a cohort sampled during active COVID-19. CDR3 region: CASSRQGNDQPQHF. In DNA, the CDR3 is TGTGCCAGCAGCCGTCAGGGTAATGATCAGCCCCAGCATTTT.